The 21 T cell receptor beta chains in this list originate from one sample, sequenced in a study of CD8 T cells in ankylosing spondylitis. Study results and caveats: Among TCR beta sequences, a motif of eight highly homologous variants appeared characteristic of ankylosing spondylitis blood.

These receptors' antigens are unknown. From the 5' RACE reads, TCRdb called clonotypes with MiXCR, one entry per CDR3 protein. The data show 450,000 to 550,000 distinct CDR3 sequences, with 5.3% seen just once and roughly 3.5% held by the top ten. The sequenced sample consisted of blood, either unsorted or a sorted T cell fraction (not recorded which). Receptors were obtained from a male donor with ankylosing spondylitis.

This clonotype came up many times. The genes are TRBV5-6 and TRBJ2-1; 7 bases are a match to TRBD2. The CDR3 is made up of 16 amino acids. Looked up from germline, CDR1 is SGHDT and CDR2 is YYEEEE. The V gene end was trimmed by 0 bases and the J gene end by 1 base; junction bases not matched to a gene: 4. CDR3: CASSLVAGESYNEQFF. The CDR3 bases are TGTGCCAGCAGCTTGGTCGCGGGAGAATCCTACAATGAGCAGTTCTTC.

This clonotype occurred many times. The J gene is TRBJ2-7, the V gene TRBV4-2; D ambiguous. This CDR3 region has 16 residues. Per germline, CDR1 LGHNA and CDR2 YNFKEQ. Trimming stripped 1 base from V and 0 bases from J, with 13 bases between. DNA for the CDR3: TGTGCCAGCAGCCAAGTGGGTCCCCCGGCCTCCTACGAGCAGTACTTC. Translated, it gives CASSQVGPPASYEQYF.

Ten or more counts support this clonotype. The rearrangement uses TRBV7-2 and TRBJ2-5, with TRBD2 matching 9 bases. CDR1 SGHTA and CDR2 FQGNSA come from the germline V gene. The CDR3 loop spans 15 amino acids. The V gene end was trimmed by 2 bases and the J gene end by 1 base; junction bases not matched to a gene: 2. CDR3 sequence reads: CASSLWRGGQETQYF. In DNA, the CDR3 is TGTGCCAGCAGCTTATGGCGGGGGGGCCAAGAGACCCAGTACTTC.

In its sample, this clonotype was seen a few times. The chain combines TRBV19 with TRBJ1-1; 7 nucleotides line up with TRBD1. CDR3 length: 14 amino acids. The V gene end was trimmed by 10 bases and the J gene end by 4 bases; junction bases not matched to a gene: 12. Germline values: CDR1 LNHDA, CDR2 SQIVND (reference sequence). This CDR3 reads CATTGNVGTTEAFF. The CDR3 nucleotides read TGTGCCACGACAGGGAACGTGGGGACCACTGAAGCTTTCTTT.

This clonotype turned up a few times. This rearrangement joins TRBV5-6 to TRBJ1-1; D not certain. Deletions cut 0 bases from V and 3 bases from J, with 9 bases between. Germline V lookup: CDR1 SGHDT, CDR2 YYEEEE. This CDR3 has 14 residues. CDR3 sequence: CASSLAVGDTEAFF. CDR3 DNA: TGTGCCAGCAGCTTGGCCGTGGGAGACACTGAAGCTTTCTTT.

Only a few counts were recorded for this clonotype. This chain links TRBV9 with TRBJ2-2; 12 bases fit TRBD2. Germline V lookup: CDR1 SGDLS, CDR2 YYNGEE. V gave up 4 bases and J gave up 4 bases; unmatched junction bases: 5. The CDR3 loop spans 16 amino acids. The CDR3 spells CASSHRLAGATGELFF. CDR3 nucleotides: TGTGCCAGCAGCCACCGACTAGCGGGAGCCACCGGGGAGCTGTTTTTT.

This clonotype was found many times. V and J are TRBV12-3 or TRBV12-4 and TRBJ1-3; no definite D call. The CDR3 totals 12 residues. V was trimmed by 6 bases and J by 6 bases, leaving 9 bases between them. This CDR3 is CASSRQPNTIYF. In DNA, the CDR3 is TGTGCCAGCAGCCGTCAGCCAAACACCATATATTTT.

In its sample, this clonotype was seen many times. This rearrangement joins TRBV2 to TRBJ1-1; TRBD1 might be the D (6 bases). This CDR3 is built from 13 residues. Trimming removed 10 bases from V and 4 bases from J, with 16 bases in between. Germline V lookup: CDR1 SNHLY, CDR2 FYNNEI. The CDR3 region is CANHREAGTEAFF. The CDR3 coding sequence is TGTGCCAACCACAGGGAGGCGGGCACTGAAGCTTTCTTT.

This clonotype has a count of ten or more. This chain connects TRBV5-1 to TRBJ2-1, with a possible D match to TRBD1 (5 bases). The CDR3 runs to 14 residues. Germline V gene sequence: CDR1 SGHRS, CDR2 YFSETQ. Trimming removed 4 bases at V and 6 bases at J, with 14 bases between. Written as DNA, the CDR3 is TGCGCCAGCAGCCTAGTAGGGGCGTCCAATGAGCAGTTCTTC. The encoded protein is CASSLVGASNEQFF. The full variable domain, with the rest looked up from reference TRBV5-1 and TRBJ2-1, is KAGVTQTPRYLIKTRGQQVTLSCSPISGHRSVSWYQQTPGQGLQFLFEYFSETQRNKGNFPGRFSGRQFSNSRSEMNVSTLELGDSALYLCASSLVGASNEQFFGPGTRLTVL.

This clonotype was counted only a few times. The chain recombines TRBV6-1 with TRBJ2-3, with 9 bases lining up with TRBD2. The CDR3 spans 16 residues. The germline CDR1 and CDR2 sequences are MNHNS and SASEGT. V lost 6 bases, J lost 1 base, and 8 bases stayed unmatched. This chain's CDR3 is CASSPEGGRGTDTQYF. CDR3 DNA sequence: TGTGCCAGCAGCCCCGAAGGCGGGAGGGGCACAGATACGCAGTATTTT.

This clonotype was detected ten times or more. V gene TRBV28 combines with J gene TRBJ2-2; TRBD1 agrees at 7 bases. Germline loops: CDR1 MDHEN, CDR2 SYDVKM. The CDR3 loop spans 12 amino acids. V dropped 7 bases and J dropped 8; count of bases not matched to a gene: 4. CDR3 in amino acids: CASNRGPGELFF. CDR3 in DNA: TGTGCCAGCAACAGGGGCCCAGGGGAGCTGTTTTTT.

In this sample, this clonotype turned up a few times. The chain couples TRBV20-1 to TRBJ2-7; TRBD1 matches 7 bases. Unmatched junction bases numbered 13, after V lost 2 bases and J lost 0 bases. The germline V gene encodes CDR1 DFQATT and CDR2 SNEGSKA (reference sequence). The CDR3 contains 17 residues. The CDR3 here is CSARPPRGSKPSYEQYF. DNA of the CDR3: TGCAGTGCTAGACCCCCCAGGGGGAGTAAACCCTCCTACGAGCAGTACTTC.

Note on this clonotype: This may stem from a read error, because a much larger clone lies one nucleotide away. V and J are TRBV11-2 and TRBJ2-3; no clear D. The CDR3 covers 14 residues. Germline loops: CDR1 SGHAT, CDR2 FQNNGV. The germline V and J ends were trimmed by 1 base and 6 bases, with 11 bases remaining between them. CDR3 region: CASSLGQISDTQYF. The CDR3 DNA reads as TGTGCCAGCAGCTTAGGGCAAATAAGTGATACGCAGTATTTT.

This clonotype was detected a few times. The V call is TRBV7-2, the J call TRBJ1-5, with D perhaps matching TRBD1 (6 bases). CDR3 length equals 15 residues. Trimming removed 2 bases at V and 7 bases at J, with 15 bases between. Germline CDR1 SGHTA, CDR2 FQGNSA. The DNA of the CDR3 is TGTGCCAGCAGCTTAACCCAGGGGCGGGGGCAGCCCCAGCATTTT. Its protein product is CASSLTQGRGQPQHF.

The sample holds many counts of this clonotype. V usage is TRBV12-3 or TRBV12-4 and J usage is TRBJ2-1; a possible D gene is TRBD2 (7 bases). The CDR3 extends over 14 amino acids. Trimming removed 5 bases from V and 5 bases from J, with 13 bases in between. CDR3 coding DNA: TGTGCCAGCAGTCCCGGGGGGCAGGACAATGAGCAGTTCTTC. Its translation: CASSPGGQDNEQFF.

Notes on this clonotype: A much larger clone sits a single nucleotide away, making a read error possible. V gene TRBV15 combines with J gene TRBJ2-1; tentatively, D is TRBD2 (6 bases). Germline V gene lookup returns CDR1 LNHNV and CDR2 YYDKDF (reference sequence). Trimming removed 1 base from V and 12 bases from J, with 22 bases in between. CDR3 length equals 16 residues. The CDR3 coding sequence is TGTGCCACCAGCAGAGGGGATCGGGAGAGTGGCAAGGGGCAGTTCTTC. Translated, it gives CATSRGDRESGKGQFF.

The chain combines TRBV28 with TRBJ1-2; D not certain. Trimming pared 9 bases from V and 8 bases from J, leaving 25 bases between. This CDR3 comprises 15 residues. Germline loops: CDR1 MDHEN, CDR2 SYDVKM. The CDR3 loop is CARSPGPVCLEGYTF. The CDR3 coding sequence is TGTGCCAGGAGCCCCGGGCCCGTCTGCCTGGAGGGCTACACCTTC.

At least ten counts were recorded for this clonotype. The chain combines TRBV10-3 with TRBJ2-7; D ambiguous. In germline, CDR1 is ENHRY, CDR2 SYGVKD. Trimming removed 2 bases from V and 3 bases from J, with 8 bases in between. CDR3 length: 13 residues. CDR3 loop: CAISEGGIYEQYF. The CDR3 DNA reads TGTGCCATCAGTGAGGGCGGAATCTACGAGCAGTACTTC.

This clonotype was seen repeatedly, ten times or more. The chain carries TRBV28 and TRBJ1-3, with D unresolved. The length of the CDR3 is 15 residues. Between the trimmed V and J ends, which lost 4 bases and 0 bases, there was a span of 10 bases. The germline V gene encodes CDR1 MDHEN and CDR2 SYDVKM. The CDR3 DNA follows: TGTGCCAGCAGTTCGGCGGAGAGCTCTGGAAACACCATATATTTT. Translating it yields CASSSAESSGNTIYF. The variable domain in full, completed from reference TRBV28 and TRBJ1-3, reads DVKVTQSSRYLVKRTGEKVFLECVQDMDHENMFWYRQDPGLGLRLIYFSYDVKMKEKGDIPEGYSVSREKKERFSLILESASTNQTSMYLCASSSAESSGNTIYFGEGSWLTVV.

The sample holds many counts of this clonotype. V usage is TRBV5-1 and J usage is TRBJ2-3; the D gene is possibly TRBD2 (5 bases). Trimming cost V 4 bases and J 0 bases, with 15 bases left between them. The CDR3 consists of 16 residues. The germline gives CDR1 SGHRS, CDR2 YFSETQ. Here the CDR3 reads CASSPLSSGSTDTQYF. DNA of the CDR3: TGCGCCAGCAGCCCCCTGTCCAGCGGCAGCACAGATACGCAGTATTTT.

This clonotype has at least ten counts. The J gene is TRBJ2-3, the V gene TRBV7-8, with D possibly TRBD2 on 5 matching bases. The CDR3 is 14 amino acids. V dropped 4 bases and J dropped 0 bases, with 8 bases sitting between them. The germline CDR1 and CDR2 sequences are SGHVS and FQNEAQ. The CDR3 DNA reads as TGTGCCAGCAGCTCCAGGAGGAGCACAGATACGCAGTATTTT. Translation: CASSSRRSTDTQYF.